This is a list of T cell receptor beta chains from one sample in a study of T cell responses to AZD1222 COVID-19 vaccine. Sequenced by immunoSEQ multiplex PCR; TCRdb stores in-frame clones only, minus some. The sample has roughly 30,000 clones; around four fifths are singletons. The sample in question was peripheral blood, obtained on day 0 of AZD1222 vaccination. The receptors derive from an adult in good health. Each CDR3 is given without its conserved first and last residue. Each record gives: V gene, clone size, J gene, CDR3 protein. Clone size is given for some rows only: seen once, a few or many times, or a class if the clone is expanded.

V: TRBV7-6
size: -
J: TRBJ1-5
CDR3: ASSLAPTGEQPQH

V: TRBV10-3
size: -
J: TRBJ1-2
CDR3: AISVGTGRTGYT

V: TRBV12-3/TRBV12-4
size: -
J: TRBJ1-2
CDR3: ASRVQGLDGYT

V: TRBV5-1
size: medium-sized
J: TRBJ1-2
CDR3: ASSFLQRGEYGYT

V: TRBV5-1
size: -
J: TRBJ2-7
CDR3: ASSSRDYYEQY

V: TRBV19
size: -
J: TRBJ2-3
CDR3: ASRGLAGGRDTQY

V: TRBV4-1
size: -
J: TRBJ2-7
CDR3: ASSQVPGEYEQY

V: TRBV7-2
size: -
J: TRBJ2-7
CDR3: ASSFGGGAREQY

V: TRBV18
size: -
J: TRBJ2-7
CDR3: ASSPRDSNYEQY

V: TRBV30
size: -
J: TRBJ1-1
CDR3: AGRTLNTEAF

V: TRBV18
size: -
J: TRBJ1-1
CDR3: ASSPPTFLGTEAF

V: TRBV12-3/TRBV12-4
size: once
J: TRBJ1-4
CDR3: ASSLELNEKLF

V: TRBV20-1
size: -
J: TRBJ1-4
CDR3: SASDGRDTNEKLF

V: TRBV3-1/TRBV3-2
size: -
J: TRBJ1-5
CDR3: ASSQGMGARNQPQH

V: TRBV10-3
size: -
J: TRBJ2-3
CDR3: AISDMVGTSTDTQY

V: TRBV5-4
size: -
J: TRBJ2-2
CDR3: ASRSGKGVPGELF

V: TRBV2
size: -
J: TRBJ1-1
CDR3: ASSVFRATEAF

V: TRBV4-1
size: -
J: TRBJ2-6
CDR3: ASSQAWESSGANVLT

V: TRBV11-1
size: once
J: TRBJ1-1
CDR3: ASSWPKGGMNTEAF

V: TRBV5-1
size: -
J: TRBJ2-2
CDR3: ASSLARDTGTGELF

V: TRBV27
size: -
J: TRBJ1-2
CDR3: ASSSSINLYGYT

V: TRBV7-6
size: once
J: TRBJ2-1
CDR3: ASSPKGASRGVTYNEQF

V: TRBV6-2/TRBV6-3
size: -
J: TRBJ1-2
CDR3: ASSRRGRTPNYGYT

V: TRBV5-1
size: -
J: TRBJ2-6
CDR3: ASSTVPTFLSGANVLT

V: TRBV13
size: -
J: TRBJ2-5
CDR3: ATKLGMTQTQY

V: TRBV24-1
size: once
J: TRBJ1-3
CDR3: ATSDRTVNSGNTIY

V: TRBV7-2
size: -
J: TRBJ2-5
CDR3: ASSATRKTQY

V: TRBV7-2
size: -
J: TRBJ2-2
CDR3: ASSLLFGWSGSTGELF

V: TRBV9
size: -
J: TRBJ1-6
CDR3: ASSVLAGITPLH

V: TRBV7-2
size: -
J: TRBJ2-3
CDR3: ASSQTPSSGTDTQY

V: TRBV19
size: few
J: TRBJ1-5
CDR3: ASRTSERAENQPQH

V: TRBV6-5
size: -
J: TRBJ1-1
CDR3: ASRKDRGLGEAF

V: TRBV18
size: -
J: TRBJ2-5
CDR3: ASSQNRGETQY

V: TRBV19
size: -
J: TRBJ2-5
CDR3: ASSIGGQRTETQY

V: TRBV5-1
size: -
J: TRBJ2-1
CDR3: ASSLGRGSRGSSYNEQF

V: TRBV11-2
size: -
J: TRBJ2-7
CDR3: ASGGTVSSYEQY